This T cell receptor beta chain appears in the sequencing data of a study of regulatory T cells in long-lasting Graves disease. CDR3 length: 12 amino acids. V shed 4 bases and J shed 9 bases, with 10 bases lying between them. CDR1 and CDR2 from the germline V gene are LGHNA and YNFKEQ. CDR3 regions were amplified by Arm-PCR using iRepertoire HTBI primers to build TCR beta libraries. TCRdb re-called the multiplex PCR reads with MiXCR, one entry per CDR3 protein. The repertoire holds around 500,000 distinct CDR3 sequences, with about 13% as singletons. Time point described: newly diagnosed GD, antithyroid drugs for less than 3 months. Extracted RNA from PBMCs served as the source of the TCR library. The sample was also linked to a second study, of T cells in Graves' hyperthyroidism and ophthalmopathy. Per that study: The HTBI primer set served for first-round RT-PCR of the TCR CDR3. Stable hyperthyroidism and ophthalmopathy were separated using 13 V-J signatures.

The sequence was obtained from a man aged 25 to 45 with Graves disease. Sequenced here: peripheral blood mononuclear cells (PBMCs), sampled at new diagnosis, from a patient treated with antithyroid drugs. V and J are TRBV4-2 and TRBJ1-5; D is possibly TRBD1 (5 bases). CDR3 loop: CASSRGSAPQHF. For the CDR3, the DNA is TGTGCCAGCAGCCGGGGGTCTGCGCCCCAGCATTTT.